This record looks at one TCR beta chain sequence and its context. This entry comes from a study of blood T cells in healthy people across ages. Alongside a J-beta primer mix, a sample-barcoded 5' primer served in a second PCR lasting roughly 7 to 11 cycles. Each of the cDNA molecules was tagged by a template-switch adaptor with 12 random nucleotides. MiXCR, applied by TCRdb to the 5' RACE reads, yields one record per CDR3 protein. The sample lists just over 1 million distinct CDR3 sequences; over 35% were seen once. The sample providers were healthy Caucasian people from Russia, aged about 6 to 95. The CDR3 is 15 amino acids. CDR1 and CDR2 from the germline V gene are KGHDR and SFDVKD. V was pared by 4 bases and J by 9 bases, with 9 bases of the junction left unmatched.

Sequencing used blood. This chain links TRBV24-1 with TRBJ2-2, with 8 bases identical to TRBD2. The origin of this receptor is a woman aged 55-75 years in good health. CDR3 DNA: TGTGCCACCAGTGAACCCACTAGCGGTGACCGGGAGCTGTTTTTT. It translates to CATSEPTSGDRELFF.